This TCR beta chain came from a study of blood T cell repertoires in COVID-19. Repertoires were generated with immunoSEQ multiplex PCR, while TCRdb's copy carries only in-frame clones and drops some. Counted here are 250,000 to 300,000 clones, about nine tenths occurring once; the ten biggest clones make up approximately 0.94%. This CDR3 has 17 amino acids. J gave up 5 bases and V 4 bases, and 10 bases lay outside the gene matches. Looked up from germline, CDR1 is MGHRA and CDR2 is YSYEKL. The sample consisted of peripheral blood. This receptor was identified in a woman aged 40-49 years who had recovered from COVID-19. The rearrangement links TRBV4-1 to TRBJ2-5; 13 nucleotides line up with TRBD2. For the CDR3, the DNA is TGCGCCAGCAGCCGGACTAGCGGGAGTAGGGAGGGGGAGACCCAGTACTTC. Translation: CASSRTSGSREGETQYF.